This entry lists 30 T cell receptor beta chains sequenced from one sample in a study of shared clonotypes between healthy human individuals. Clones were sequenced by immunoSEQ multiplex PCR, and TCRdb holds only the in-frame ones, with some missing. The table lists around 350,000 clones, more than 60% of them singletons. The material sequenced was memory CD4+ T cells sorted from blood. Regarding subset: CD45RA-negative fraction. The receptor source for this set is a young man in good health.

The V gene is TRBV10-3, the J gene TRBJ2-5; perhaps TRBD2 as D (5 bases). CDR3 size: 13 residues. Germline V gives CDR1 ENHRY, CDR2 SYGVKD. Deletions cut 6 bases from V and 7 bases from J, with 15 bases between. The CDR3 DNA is TGTGCCATCAGGACCTCGGAGGTGAGGACCCAGTACTTC. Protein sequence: CAIRTSEVRTQYF.

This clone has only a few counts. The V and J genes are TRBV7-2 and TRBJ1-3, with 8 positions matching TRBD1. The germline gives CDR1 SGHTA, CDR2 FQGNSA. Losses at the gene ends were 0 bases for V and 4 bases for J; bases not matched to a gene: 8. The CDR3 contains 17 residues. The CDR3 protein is CASSLASGGTSGNTIYF. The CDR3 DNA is TGTGCCAGCAGCTTAGCGTCAGGGGGCACCTCAGGAAACACCATATATTTT.

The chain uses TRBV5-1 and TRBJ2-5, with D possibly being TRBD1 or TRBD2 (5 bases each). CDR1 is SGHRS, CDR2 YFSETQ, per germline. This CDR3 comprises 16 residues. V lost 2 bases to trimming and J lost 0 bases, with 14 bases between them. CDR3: CASSLTPGPDQETQYF. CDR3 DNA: TGCGCCAGCAGCTTAACTCCGGGACCCGACCAAGAGACCCAGTACTTC.

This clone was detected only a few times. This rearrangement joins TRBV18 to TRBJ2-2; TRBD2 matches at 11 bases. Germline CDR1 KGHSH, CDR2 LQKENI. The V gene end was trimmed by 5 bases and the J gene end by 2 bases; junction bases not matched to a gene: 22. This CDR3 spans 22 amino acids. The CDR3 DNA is TGTGCCAGCTCAACCCTCCCGACAAGGACTAGCGGGCGTAGGACAAACACCGGGGAGCTGTTTTTT. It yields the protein CASSTLPTRTSGRRTNTGELFF.

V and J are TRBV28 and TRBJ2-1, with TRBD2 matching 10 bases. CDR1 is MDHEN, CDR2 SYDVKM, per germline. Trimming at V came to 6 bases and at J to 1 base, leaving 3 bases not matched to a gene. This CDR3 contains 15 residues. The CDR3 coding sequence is TGTGCCAGCAGCCTAGCGGGAGTATCCTACAATGAGCAGTTCTTC. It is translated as CASSLAGVSYNEQFF.

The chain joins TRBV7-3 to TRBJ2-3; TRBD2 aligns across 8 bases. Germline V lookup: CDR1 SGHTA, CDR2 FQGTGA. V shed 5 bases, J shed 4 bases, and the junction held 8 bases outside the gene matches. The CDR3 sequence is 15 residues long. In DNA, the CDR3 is TGTGCCAGCAGCACTCGTAGACTAGCGCCAGATACGCAGTATTTT. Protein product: CASSTRRLAPDTQYF.

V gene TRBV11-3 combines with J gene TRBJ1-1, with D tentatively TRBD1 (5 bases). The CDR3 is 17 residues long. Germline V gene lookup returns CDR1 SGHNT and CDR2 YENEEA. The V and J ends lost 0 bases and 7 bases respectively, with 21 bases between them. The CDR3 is CASSLEQAVSSDYEAFF. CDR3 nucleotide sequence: TGTGCCAGCAGCTTAGAACAGGCAGTGTCTTCCGATTATGAAGCTTTCTTT.

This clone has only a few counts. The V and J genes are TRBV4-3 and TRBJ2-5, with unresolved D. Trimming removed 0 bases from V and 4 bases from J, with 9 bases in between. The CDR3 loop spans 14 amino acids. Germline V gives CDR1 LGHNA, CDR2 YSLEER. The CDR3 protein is CASSQDIARETQYF. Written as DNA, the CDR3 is TGCGCCAGCAGCCAAGATATCGCAAGAGAGACCCAGTACTTC.

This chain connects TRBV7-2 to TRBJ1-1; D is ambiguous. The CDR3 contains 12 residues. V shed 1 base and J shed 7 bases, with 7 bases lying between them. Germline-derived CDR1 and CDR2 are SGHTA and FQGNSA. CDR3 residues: CASSLDWSEAFF. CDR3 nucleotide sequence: TGTGCCAGCAGCTTAGACTGGAGTGAAGCTTTCTTT. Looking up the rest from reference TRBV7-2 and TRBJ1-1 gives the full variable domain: GAGVSQSPSNKVTEKGKDVELRCDPISGHTALYWYRQSLGQGLEFLIYFQGNSAPDKSGLPSDRFSAERTGGSVSTLTIQRTQQEDSAVYLCASSLDWSEAFFGQGTRLTVV.

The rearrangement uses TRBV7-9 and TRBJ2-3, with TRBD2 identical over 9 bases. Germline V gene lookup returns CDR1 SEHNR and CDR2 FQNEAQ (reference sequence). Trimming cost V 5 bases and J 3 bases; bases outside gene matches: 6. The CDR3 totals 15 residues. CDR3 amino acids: CASSRSGSGTDTQYF. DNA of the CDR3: TGTGCCAGCAGCCGTAGCGGGAGTGGTACAGATACGCAGTATTTT. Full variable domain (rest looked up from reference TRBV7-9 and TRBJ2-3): DTGVSQNPRHKITKRGQNVTFRCDPISEHNRLYWYRQTLGQGPEFLTYFQNEAQLEKSRLLSDRFSAERPKGSFSTLEIQRTEQGDSAMYLCASSRSGSGTDTQYFGPGTRLTVL.

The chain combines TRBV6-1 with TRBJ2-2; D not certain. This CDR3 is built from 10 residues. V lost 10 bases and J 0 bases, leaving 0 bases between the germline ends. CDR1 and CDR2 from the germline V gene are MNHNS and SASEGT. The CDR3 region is CATNTGELFF. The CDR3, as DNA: TGTGCCACGAACACCGGGGAGCTGTTTTTT.

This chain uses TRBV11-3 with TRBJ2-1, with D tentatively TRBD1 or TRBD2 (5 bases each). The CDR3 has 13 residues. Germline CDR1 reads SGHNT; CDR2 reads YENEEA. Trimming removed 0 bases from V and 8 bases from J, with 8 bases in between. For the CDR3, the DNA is TGTGCCAGCAGCTTAGAGGGGGACGATGAGCAGTTCTTC. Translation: CASSLEGDDEQFF.

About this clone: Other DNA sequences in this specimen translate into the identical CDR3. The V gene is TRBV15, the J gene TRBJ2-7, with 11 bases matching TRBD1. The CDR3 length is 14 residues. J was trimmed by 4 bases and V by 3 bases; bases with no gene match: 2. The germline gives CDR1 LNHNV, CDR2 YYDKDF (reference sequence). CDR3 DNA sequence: TGTGCCACCAGCAGGGACAGGGGGCCGTACGAGCAGTACTTC. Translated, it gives CATSRDRGPYEQYF.

CDR3 residues: CASSQGVRASEAFF. In nucleotides, the CDR3 is TGTGCCAGCAGTCAGGGGGTAAGGGCCTCTGAAGCTTTCTTT. The genes are TRBV2 and TRBJ1-1, with 7 bases lining up with TRBD1. CDR3 length: 14 residues. The germline CDR1 and CDR2 sequences are SNHLY and FYNNEI. The J segment lost 6 bases and the V segment lost 5 bases, leaving 9 bases of the junction unmatched. Full variable domain (rest looked up from reference TRBV2 and TRBJ1-1): EPEVTQTPSHQVTQMGQEVILRCVPISNHLYFYWYRQILGQKVEFLVSFYNNEISEKSEIFDDQFSVERPDGSNFTLKIRSTKLEDSAMYFCASSQGVRASEAFFGQGTRLTVV.

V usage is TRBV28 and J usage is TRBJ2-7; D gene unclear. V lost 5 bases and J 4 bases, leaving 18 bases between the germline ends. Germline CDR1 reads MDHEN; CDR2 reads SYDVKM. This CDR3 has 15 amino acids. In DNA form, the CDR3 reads TGTGCCAGCAGTCTCCCGATGGGGTCGACTTACGAGCAGTACTTC. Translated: CASSLPMGSTYEQYF.

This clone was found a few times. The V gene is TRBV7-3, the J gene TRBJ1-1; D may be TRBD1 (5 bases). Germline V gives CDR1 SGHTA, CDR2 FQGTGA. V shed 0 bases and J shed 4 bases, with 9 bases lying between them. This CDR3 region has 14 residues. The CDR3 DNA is TGTGCCAGCAGCTTAACGGGGGAAGGCACTGAAGCTTTCTTT. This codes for CASSLTGEGTEAFF.

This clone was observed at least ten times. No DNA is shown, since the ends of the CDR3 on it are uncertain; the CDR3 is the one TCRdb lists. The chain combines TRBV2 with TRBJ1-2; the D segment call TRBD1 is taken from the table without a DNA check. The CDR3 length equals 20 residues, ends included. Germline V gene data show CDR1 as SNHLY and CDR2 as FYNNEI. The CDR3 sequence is CASSEDVFLWGRTEIYGYTF.

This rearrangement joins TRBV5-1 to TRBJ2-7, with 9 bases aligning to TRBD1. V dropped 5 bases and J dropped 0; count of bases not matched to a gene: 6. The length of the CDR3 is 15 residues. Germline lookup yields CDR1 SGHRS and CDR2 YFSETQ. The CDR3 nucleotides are TGCGCCAGCAGGCCTGGGACAGGGAACTCCTACGAGCAGTACTTC. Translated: CASRPGTGNSYEQYF.

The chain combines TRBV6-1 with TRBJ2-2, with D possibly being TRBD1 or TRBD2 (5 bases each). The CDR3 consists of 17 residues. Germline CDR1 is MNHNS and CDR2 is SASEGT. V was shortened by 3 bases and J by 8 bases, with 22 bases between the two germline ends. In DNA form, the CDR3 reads TGTGCCAGCAGTGATATTTTCGGGGACCAGGGAACGGGGGAGCTGTTTTTT. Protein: CASSDIFGDQGTGELFF.

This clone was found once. CDR3 protein: CASSPALIGGSNEQFF. CDR3 nucleotide sequence: TGTGCCAGCAGCCCCGCTCTGATCGGGGGCTCGAATGAGCAGTTCTTC. The chain uses TRBV5-8 and TRBJ2-1, with D perhaps TRBD1 or TRBD2 (6 bases each). Germline values: CDR1 SGHTS, CDR2 YDEGEE. V was trimmed by 4 bases and J by 7 bases, leaving 21 bases between them. This CDR3 spans 16 amino acids. Using reference TRBV5-8 and TRBJ2-1 for the parts outside the CDR3, the full variable domain is EAGVTQSPTHLIKTRGQQATLRCSPISGHTSVYWYQQALGLGLQFLLWYDEGEERNRGNFPPRFSGRQFPNYSSELNVNALELEDSALYLCASSPALIGGSNEQFFGPGTRLTVL.

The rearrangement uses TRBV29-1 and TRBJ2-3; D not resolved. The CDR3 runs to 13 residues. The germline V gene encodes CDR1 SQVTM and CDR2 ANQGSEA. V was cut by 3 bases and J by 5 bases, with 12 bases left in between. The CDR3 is CSVERRSKDTQYF. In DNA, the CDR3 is TGCAGCGTTGAGCGAAGGTCAAAAGATACGCAGTATTTT.

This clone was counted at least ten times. The CDR3 loop is CATSRPESGRGNEQFF. The CDR3 DNA follows: TGTGCCACCAGCAGACCCGAAAGCGGGAGGGGCAATGAGCAGTTCTTC. This rearrangement joins TRBV15 to TRBJ2-1, with 10 bases lining up with TRBD2. Germline CDR1 LNHNV, CDR2 YYDKDF (reference sequence). V trimming: 2 bases; J trimming: 6 bases; junction bases outside the gene matches: 7. CDR3 length: 16 residues. Together with reference TRBV15 and TRBJ2-1, the CDR3 gives the full variable domain: DAMVIQNPRYQVTQFGKPVTLSCSQTLNHNVMYWYQQKSSQAPKLLFHYYDKDFNNEADTPDNFQSRRPNTSFCFLDIRSPGLGDTAMYLCATSRPESGRGNEQFFGPGTRLTVL.

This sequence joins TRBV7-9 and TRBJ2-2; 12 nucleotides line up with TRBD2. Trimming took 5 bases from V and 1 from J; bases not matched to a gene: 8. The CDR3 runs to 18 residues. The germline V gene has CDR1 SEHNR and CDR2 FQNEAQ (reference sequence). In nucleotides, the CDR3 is TGTGCCAGCAGCCCGATGGGACTAGCGGGCCAGAACACCGGGGAGCTGTTTTTT. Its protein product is CASSPMGLAGQNTGELFF.

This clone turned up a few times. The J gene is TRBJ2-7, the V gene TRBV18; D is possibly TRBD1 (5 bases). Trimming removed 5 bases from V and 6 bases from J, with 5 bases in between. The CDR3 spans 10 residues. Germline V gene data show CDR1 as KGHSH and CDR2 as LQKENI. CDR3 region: CASSGAEQYF. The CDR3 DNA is TGTGCCAGCTCAGGGGCCGAGCAGTACTTC.

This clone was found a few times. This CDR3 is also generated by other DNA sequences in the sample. The CDR3 loop reads CASSESSGSGQETQYF. CDR3 in DNA: TGCGCCAGCAGTGAGTCCTCCGGGAGTGGGCAAGAGACCCAGTACTTC. This rearrangement joins TRBV10-1 to TRBJ2-5; D may be TRBD2 (6 bases). Germline V CDR1 and CDR2: WNHNN, SYGVQD (reference sequence). CDR3 size: 16 residues. V shed 0 bases and J shed 2 bases, with 13 bases lying between them.

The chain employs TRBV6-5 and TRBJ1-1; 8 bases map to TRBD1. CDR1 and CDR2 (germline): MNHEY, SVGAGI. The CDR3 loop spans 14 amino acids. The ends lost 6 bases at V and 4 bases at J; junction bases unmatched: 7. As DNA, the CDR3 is TGTGCCAGCAGCCGCGACAGGGGCATCACTGAAGCTTTCTTT. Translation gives CASSRDRGITEAFF.

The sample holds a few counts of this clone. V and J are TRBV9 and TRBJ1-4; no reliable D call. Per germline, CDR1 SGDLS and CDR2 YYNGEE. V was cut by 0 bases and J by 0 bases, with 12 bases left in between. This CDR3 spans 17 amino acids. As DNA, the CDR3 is TGTGCCAGCAGCGTAGACCCAGGATCTGCAACTAATGAAAAACTGTTTTTT. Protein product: CASSVDPGSATNEKLFF.

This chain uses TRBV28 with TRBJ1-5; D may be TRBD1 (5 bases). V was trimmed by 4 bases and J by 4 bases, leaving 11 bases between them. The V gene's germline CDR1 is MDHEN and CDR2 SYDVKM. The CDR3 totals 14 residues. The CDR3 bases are TGTGCCAGCAGTTCGCAGGGTCCAAATCAGCCCCAGCATTTT. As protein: CASSSQGPNQPQHF.

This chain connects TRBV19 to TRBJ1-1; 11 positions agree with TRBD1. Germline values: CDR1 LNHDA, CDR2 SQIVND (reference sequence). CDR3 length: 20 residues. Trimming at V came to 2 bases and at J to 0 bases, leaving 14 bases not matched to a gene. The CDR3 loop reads CASSIYPYGTGGKMNTEAFF. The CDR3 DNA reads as TGTGCCAGTAGTATATACCCCTACGGGACAGGGGGAAAGATGAACACTGAAGCTTTCTTT.

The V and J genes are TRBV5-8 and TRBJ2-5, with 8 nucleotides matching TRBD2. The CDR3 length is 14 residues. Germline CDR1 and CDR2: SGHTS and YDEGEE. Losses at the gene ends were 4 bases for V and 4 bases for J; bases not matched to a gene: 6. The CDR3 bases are TGTGCCAGCAGCGAAGGGACTAGAGGAGAGACCCAGTACTTC. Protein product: CASSEGTRGETQYF. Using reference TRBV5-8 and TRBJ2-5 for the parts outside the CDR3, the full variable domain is EAGVTQSPTHLIKTRGQQATLRCSPISGHTSVYWYQQALGLGLQFLLWYDEGEERNRGNFPPRFSGRQFPNYSSELNVNALELEDSALYLCASSEGTRGETQYFGPGTRLLVL.